This entry lists 9 T cell receptor beta chains sequenced from one sample in a study of blood T cells in healthy people across ages. PCR was performed a second time for about 7 to 11 cycles using a sample-barcoded 5' primer and a J-beta primer mix. TCRdb recomputed calls from the 5' RACE reads with MiXCR, one row per CDR3 protein. The table lists about 1.7 million distinct CDR3 sequences, about 30% of them singletons, with 7.7% in the top ten. The specimen sequenced was blood. Source of these receptors: a woman between 25 and 40 years old in good health.

The chain has TRBV10-2 and TRBJ1-2; no definite D call. V lost 6 bases and J 7 bases, leaving 18 bases between the germline ends. CDR3 length equals 14 residues. The germline V gene encodes CDR1 WSHSY and CDR2 SAAADI. The CDR3 DNA follows: TGCGCCAGCAGGGACTCCGGTCGACGGGGTGGCTACACCTTC. Encoded protein: CASRDSGRRGGYTF.

This clonotype appeared a few times. This sequence joins TRBV5-6 and TRBJ1-5; perhaps TRBD1 as D (5 bases). Germline V gene sequence: CDR1 SGHDT, CDR2 YYEEEE. The ends were cut back, 2 bases at V and 6 bases at J, with 12 bases in the middle. This CDR3 contains 14 residues. CDR3 loop: CASSFRTQGQPQHF. In DNA form, the CDR3 reads TGTGCCAGCAGCTTCCGAACCCAGGGTCAGCCCCAGCATTTT.

This clonotype occurred a few times. The chain employs TRBV5-1 and TRBJ1-2; perhaps TRBD1 as D (6 bases). Germline CDR1 is SGHRS and CDR2 is YFSETQ. Trimming removed 5 bases from V and 10 bases from J, with 27 bases in between. The CDR3 extends over 16 amino acids. The CDR3, as DNA: TGCGCCAGCAGAAAGAGGGGACAAGCCCTTTCCTACGACTACACCTTC. This translates into CASRKRGQALSYDYTF.

The J gene is TRBJ2-2, the V gene TRBV29-1; either TRBD1 or TRBD2 may fit D (5 bases each). The CDR3 has 17 amino acids. Trimming removed 0 bases at V and 5 bases at J, with 19 bases between. Germline V gene sequence: CDR1 SQVTM, CDR2 ANQGSEA. The CDR3 here is CSVEEDSQGEDTGELFF. The CDR3, as DNA: TGCAGCGTTGAAGAAGATTCCCAGGGAGAGGATACCGGGGAGCTGTTTTTT.

This chain joins TRBV3-1 and TRBJ2-1, with D unresolved. CDR1 LGHDT and CDR2 YNNKEL come from the germline V gene (reference sequence). This CDR3 region has 12 residues. Trimming stripped 3 bases from V and 7 bases from J, with 7 bases between. The CDR3 spells CASSQLGNEQFF. Written as DNA, the CDR3 is TGTGCCAGCAGCCAGCTCGGAAATGAGCAGTTCTTC.

In its sample, this clonotype was seen a few times. This chain connects TRBV4-1 to TRBJ2-7; 7 positions agree with TRBD2. CDR3 length: 14 amino acids. The germline V gene has CDR1 MGHRA and CDR2 YSYEKL. Trimming at V came to 2 bases and at J to 6 bases, leaving 7 bases not matched to a gene. The CDR3 sequence: CASSQQSGGPEQYF. The CDR3 nucleotides are TGCGCCAGCAGCCAACAGTCGGGGGGTCCCGAGCAGTACTTC.

This chain uses TRBV20-1 with TRBJ2-3; D is perhaps TRBD2 (6 bases). Germline CDR1 reads DFQATT; CDR2 reads SNEGSKA (reference sequence). V was clipped by 3 bases and J by 2 bases, with 21 bases between them. The CDR3 loop spans 17 amino acids. CDR3 amino acids: CSASARPDGGSTDTQYF. The CDR3 coding sequence is TGCAGTGCTAGTGCCCGTCCGGACGGGGGTTCCACAGATACGCAGTATTTT.

The rearrangement uses TRBV6-6 and TRBJ2-3, with D unresolved. The germline V gene has CDR1 MNHNY and CDR2 SVGAGI (reference sequence). The CDR3 spans 17 residues. Trimming pared 4 bases from V and 1 base from J, leaving 18 bases between. The CDR3: CASSSSGLNPRTDTQYF. The CDR3 nucleotides read TGTGCCAGCAGTTCATCAGGCCTTAACCCCCGCACAGATACGCAGTATTTT.

This clonotype was detected only a few times. The chain recombines TRBV3-1 with TRBJ1-4; 8 nucleotides match TRBD1. CDR1 is LGHDT, CDR2 YNNKEL, per germline (reference sequence). Germline trimming cut 11 bases from V and 2 bases from J; bases unmatched to any gene: 7. CDR3 length equals 14 residues. This CDR3 is CAAGQGLTNEKLFF. CDR3 in DNA: TGTGCCGCCGGACAGGGTCTGACTAATGAAAAACTGTTTTTT.